This TCR beta chain is drawn from a study of shared clonotypes between healthy human individuals (TCRdb year 2020). Looking at the study overall: The cohort included a few men and a couple of women between 18 and 49 years of age. Each donor's leukapheresis produced roughly between roughly 0.85 and 10 billion PBMCs. Blood TCR repertoires of a handful of healthy adults were deeply sequenced to estimate repertoire size and the extent of clonotype sharing between individuals. Libraries were prepared and TCR repertoires were sequenced by different laboratories using diverse techniques, in order to increase sequencing depth and limit assay-specific biases. For each donor, three plates each were used for CD4 naive and CD4 memory, two plates were used for CD8 naive, and one plate was used for CD8 memory. Findings and caveats that apply to the study as a whole: Compared with non-shared clonotypes, the clonotypes found in all four sorted-subset donors had higher generation probabilities. Sharing across a few donors was observed for around 4.8% of naive CD4, about 3.2% of naive CD8, about 2.5% of memory CD4, and around 0.44% of memory CD8 clonotypes. Sampling was limited to blood, and TCR repertoires in tissue likely differ from TCR repertoires in blood. Pairwise subsampling led to the expectation that sequencing depth would affect the degree of clonotype sharing among donors. Estimated clonotype richness was generally larger for naive than for memory subsets. The genetic and exposure-history diversity represented was limited by the small number of donors. Incomplete sequencing was indicated by rarefaction of sorted-subset datasets, despite the large sequencing depth.

After removal of 5 bases from V and 7 bases from J, the junction retains 10 bases not matched to a gene. CDR1 and CDR2 are read off the germline V gene as MNHEY and SVGAGI. From the cysteine through the phenylalanine, the CDR3 covers 15 amino acids. Only the CDR3 part of the read is kept: 45 bases, read in frame from the first base. CD8 naive samples were CD45RO-negative cells positively selected for CCR7, giving a CD45RA+CCR7+ population that excluded TemRA cells. Donors were healthy HIV-negative adults with no recently reported acute infections or vaccinations. Every donor was a Caucasian adult living in Nashville, Tennessee, USA. After blood collection by leukapheresis, PBMCs were isolated using Ficoll-Histopaque density gradient centrifugation and then cryopreserved in the vapor phase of liquid nitrogen. Purity and quantity of every magnetically sorted T cell population were checked by analytical flow cytometry. Genomic DNA was isolated from every sorted fraction and measured by UV absorbance on a Nanodrop 2000c.

Using the deep immunoSEQ assay, multiplex PCR amplified TCR CDR3 regions from genomic DNA. For each cell subset, the extracted genomic DNA was distributed evenly across all wells of several immunoSEQ 96-well plates, and each plate served as one replicate. For sorted subsets, approximately 200 ng of genomic DNA, equivalent to some 30,000 T cell genomes, went into each replicate PCR. Purified libraries were quantified with a Qubit 3.0 fluorometer, sized on a Bioanalyzer 2100, and re-quantified with the KAPA Library Quantification kit. Each immunoSEQ 96-well plate was sequenced on its own single-read 150-cycle Illumina NextSeq 550 flow cell. As for the original processing: The immunoSEQ output contained only junctional sequences without quality scores, so filtering could not match that applied to full-length reads. To assign V/J genes and CDR3, sequences were annotated using PyIR, a Python wrapper for IgBLAST v1.9, with IMGT germline references. Reads were filtered out if the reads had weak V/J assignments (E-value above 1e-6), no CDR3, stop codons, out-of-frame junctions, or ambiguous translated residues. V3J clonotypes were defined as sequences sharing an identical inferred V gene, J gene, and CDR3 amino acid sequence. The percentage overlap between two repertoires was calculated by dividing the number of shared unique clonotypes by the size of the smaller repertoire. RTK rarefaction, the Chao1 estimator, and Recon v2.1 estimates of unobserved clonotypes were used to assess repertoire richness. For all TCRbeta clonotypes obtained by the gDNA method from a few donors, generation probabilities were computed with OLGA. In TCRdb, the immuneACCESS table is reduced to in-frame sequences with V and J assigned. These tables do not hold every clone; where another copy was compared, an unresolved V gene accounts for under half, and the others remain unexplained. V, J and clone size are those of that table, while D and trimming were read from the DNA. The sample contains around 1.9 million clones, approximately 92% of them found a single time. The ten largest clones take up less than 2% of the sample.

A remark on this clone: Its antigen remains undetermined. Within one base of it there is no much larger clone, and no base qualities were kept.

The sequence links TRBV6-5 to TRBJ2-1; 8 central nucleotides agree with TRBD2. This TCR came from a young man in good health. Some clones in this sample may be carry-over from other donors' samples. Specimen: naive CD8+ T cells from PBMCs. In the paper's terms, the cell subset or site label means: CD45RA+CCR7+. The CDR3 region has the sequence CASSVSGNIGNEQFF. The DNA reads TGTGCCAGCAGTGTTAGCGGGAATATAGGGAATGAGCAGTTCTTC.